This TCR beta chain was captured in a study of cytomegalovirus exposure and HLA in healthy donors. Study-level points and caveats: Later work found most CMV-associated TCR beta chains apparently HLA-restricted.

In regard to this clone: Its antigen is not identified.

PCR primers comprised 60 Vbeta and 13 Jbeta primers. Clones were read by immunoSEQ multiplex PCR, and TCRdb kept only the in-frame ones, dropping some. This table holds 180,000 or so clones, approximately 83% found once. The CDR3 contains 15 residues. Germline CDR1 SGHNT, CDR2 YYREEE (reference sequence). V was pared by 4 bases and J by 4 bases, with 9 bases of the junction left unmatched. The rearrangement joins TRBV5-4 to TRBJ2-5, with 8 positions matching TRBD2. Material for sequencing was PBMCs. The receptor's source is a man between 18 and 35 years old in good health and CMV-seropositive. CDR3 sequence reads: CASSTGGGGGETQYF. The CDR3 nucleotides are TGTGCCAGCAGCACCGGGGGGGGAGGGGGAGAGACCCAGTACTTC.